This TCR beta chain came from a study of blood T cells in healthy people across ages. The study's findings and limits: Naive T cell percentage showed a strong correlation with TCR beta diversity. Estimates of total diversity, which came from one million sequenced T cells, were considered to be underestimates.

The second PCR ran about 6 to 12 cycles with a sample-barcoded 5' primer and J-beta primers. CDR3-containing paired-end reads numbered at least 2.5 million in each sample. In TCRdb, the 5' RACE reads were re-called with MiXCR into one record per CDR3 protein. The sample includes about 1.8 million distinct CDR3 sequences, about 50% of them seen just once. This CDR3 is 16 amino acids long. CDR1 MDHEN and CDR2 SYDVKM come from the germline V gene. The V gene end was trimmed by 2 bases and the J gene end by 0 bases; junction bases not matched to a gene: 6. Only one count was recorded for this clonotype. As yet, its antigen is unknown.

The TCR comes from a middle-aged woman in good health. Sequenced sample: blood. The gene calls are TRBV28 and TRBJ1-1; TRBD1 matches 7 bases. The CDR3 region has the DNA TGTGCCAGCAGTTTACCCGTCAGGGGGTTGAACACTGAAGCTTTCTTT. Protein: CASSLPVRGLNTEAFF.